Below, 15 T cell receptor beta chains from the same sample are listed, as sequenced in a study of patients and donors after allogeneic stem cell transplantation (dated by TCRdb to about 2020). The method was RT-PCR. Reads for this sample came from a NextSeq 550. The public reads were reanalyzed by TCRdb: fastp trimming at Q25, MiXCR alignment, in-frame beta chains only. Rows merge per CDR3 protein into single entries with the most common DNA and genes. The sample table holds 900,000 to 1,000,000 distinct CDR3 sequences, of which more than 15% were seen once. 5% to 7.5% of the sample rests with the top ten. Sequenced input: blood, either unsorted or a sorted T cell fraction (not recorded which). The receptor set was obtained from a human donor who was either an allogeneic HSCT recipient or a stem cell or donor lymphocyte infusion donor (not recorded which). It is not recorded whose cells these are; they may come from a transplant donor.

This clonotype was recorded only once. J is TRBJ2-6 and V is TRBV6-2 or TRBV6-3; D not resolved. Germline V gene sequence: CDR1 MNHEY, CDR2 SVGEGT. This CDR3 comprises 17 residues. V lost 1 base to trimming and J lost 0 bases, with 10 bases between them. The CDR3 DNA is TGTGCCAGCAGTTACTGGCATGCCAACTCTGGGGCCAACGTCCTGACTTTC. This codes for CASSYWHANSGANVLTF.

The chain employs TRBV5-6 and TRBJ1-2; perhaps TRBD1 as D (5 bases). V dropped 4 bases and J dropped 4 bases, with 14 bases sitting between them. The CDR3 is made up of 14 amino acids. Germline CDR1 reads SGHDT; CDR2 reads YYEEEE. CDR3 nucleotide sequence: TGTGCCAGCAGCGGGCCCGGGACGGCCTATGGCTACACCTTC. It translates to CASSGPGTAYGYTF.

The chain joins TRBV20-1 to TRBJ1-2; no clear D gene. Trimming pared 6 bases from V and 3 bases from J, leaving 8 bases between. The germline CDR1 and CDR2 sequences are DFQATT and SNEGSKA (reference sequence). This CDR3 is 11 amino acids long. This chain's CDR3 is CSAPRDYGYTF. For the CDR3, the DNA is TGCAGTGCCCCCCGAGACTATGGCTACACCTTC.

This clonotype was found a few times. The rearrangement links TRBV7-8 to TRBJ2-1, with 14 bases aligning to TRBD2. CDR3 length: 16 amino acids. Per germline, CDR1 SGHVS and CDR2 FQNEAQ. V lost 5 bases and J lost 2; bases outside the gene matches: 2. The CDR3 DNA reads as TGTGCCAGCAGCGCGACTAGCGGGGGGGCCTACAATGAGCAGTTCTTC. This encodes CASSATSGGAYNEQFF.

The rearrangement uses TRBV4-1 and TRBJ1-4; 11 bases line up with TRBD1. The CDR3 runs to 18 residues. CDR1 is MGHRA and CDR2 is YSYEKL in the germline V gene. J gave up 9 bases and V 0 bases, and 12 bases lay outside the gene matches. The DNA of the CDR3 is TGCGCCAGCAGCCAAGATGGAGACCGGGACAGGGGGACTAAAAAACTGTTTTTT. Encoded protein: CASSQDGDRDRGTKKLFF.

The chain links TRBV11-2 to TRBJ1-6; TRBD1 aligns across 10 bases. After removal of 1 base from V and 8 bases from J, the junction contained 2 bases not matched to a gene. The CDR3 has 15 amino acids. The germline CDR1 and CDR2 sequences are SGHAT and FQNNGV. In nucleotides, the CDR3 is TGTGCCAGCAGCTTAGGGGACAGGGGCGATTCACCCCTCCACTTT. This translates into CASSLGDRGDSPLHF.

Many counts were recorded for this clonotype. The chain couples TRBV5-1 to TRBJ2-1; the D gene is possibly TRBD1 (6 bases). Looked up from germline, CDR1 is SGHRS and CDR2 is YFSETQ. The CDR3 covers 13 residues. Trimming stripped 1 base from V and 7 bases from J, with 9 bases between. The CDR3, as DNA: TGCGCCAGCAGCTTGTCAGGGGTAAATGAGCAGTTCTTC. It codes for CASSLSGVNEQFF. Combining the CDR3 with reference TRBV5-1 and TRBJ2-1 gives the whole variable domain KAGVTQTPRYLIKTRGQQVTLSCSPISGHRSVSWYQQTPGQGLQFLFEYFSETQRNKGNFPGRFSGRQFSNSRSEMNVSTLELGDSALYLCASSLSGVNEQFFGPGTRLTVL.

The J gene is TRBJ1-4, the V gene TRBV5-6; TRBD1 matches 10 bases. J lost 5 bases, V lost 2 bases, and 6 bases had no gene match. The CDR3 spans 16 residues. Germline CDR1 and CDR2: SGHDT and YYEEEE. The CDR3 DNA reads as TGTGCCAGCAGCTTTCGACAGGGGGCAGGCAATGAAAAACTGTTTTTT. Residues: CASSFRQGAGNEKLFF.

This clonotype was detected a few times. The V gene is TRBV6-4, the J gene TRBJ1-2; a weak D match, TRBD1 (6 bases). Trimming shortened V by 5 bases and J by 2 bases, and 24 bases separated the two germline ends. Germline values: CDR1 MRHNA, CDR2 SNTAGT. The CDR3 has 18 amino acids. In DNA form, the CDR3 reads TGTGCCAGCAGTCGGTTTTTCGTGGACAGCAATCCCAACTATGGCTACACCTTC. Its protein product is CASSRFFVDSNPNYGYTF.

At least ten counts were recorded for this clonotype. The chain joins TRBV29-1 to TRBJ2-1, with D maybe TRBD1 (6 bases). Looked up from germline, CDR1 is SQVTM and CDR2 is ANQGSEA. Trimming took off 3 bases at V and 15 bases at J, with 12 bases between the two ends. The CDR3 loop spans 10 amino acids. The CDR3 is CSVEGEGGFF. The CDR3 nucleotides read TGCAGCGTTGAGGGTGAAGGGGGGTTCTTC.

The chain carries TRBV20-1 and TRBJ2-2; 10 bases line up with TRBD1. CDR3 length: 16 residues. In germline, CDR1 is DFQATT, CDR2 SNEGSKA (reference sequence). V was pared by 5 bases and J by 6 bases, with 12 bases of the junction left unmatched. Here the CDR3 DNA reads TGCAGTGCTCCGATTCCGGGACAGGGGTTCGCCGGGGAGCTGTTTTTT. Amino acid sequence: CSAPIPGQGFAGELFF.

This clonotype was seen ten or more times. The rearrangement links TRBV10-3 to TRBJ2-2, with D perhaps TRBD1 or TRBD2 (5 bases each). V gave up 6 bases and J gave up 5 bases, with 16 bases separating them. CDR3 length: 15 residues. The germline V gene has CDR1 ENHRY and CDR2 SYGVKD. The DNA for the CDR3 is TGTGCCATCAGCCCCGGGACGGGGAAGACCGGGGAGCTGTTTTTT. Protein: CAISPGTGKTGELFF.

The chain employs TRBV13 and TRBJ2-7, with TRBD1 matching 9 bases. CDR1 and CDR2 from the germline V gene are PRHDT and FYEKMQ (reference sequence). CDR3 length: 15 residues. V was pared by 4 bases and J by 4 bases, with 8 bases of the junction left unmatched. The CDR3 nucleotides are TGTGCCAGCAGCTCCGGGACAGGGTTTCGGTACGAGCAGTACTTC. The encoded protein is CASSSGTGFRYEQYF.

Only a few counts were recorded for this clonotype. The chain combines TRBV12-3 or TRBV12-4 with TRBJ1-1; D remains unclear. V was shortened by 5 bases and J by 10 bases, with 20 bases between the two germline ends. CDR3 length: 14 residues. The CDR3 sequence: CASSPHTVAFGAFF. CDR3 sequence (DNA): TGTGCCAGCAGTCCCCATACGGTCGCATTCGGAGCTTTCTTT.

The chain couples TRBV12-3 or TRBV12-4 to TRBJ1-1; unclear D gene. Trimming stripped 10 bases from V and 1 base from J, with 10 bases between. CDR3 length equals 12 residues. The CDR3 nucleotides read TGTGCCACACGCCCAGAGAACACTGAAGCTTTCTTT. Protein product: CATRPENTEAFF.